These 23 T cell receptor beta chains were sequenced from one sample in a study of cytomegalovirus exposure and HLA in healthy donors. Primers included in the PCR were 60 Vbeta and 13 Jbeta primers. This table comes from immunoSEQ multiplex PCR, and its TCRdb copy is limited to in-frame clones, with some not included. The table lists 150,000 to 200,000 clones, roughly 84% of them singletons. Sequencing was performed on PBMCs. All receptors derive from a man aged 18 to 29 in good health and CMV-seropositive.

The rearrangement joins TRBV7-3 to TRBJ1-1; 8 bases are a match to TRBD1. The germline gives CDR1 SGHTA, CDR2 FQGTGA. The V segment lost 4 bases and the J segment 4 bases; nucleotides outside the gene matches: 8. This CDR3 spans 15 amino acids. DNA for the CDR3: TGTGCCAGCAGCTCAACGACAGGGGTGGGCACTGAAGCTTTCTTT. Encoded protein: CASSSTTGVGTEAFF. Based on the CDR3 plus reference TRBV7-3 and TRBJ1-1, the full variable domain is GAGVSQTPSNKVTEKGKYVELRCDPISGHTALYWYRQSLGQGPEFLIYFQGTGAADDSGLPNDRFFAVRPEGSVSTLKIQRTERGDSAVYLCASSSTTGVGTEAFFGQGTRLTVV.

This chain joins TRBV6-6 and TRBJ1-2; no clear D gene. The length of the CDR3 is 10 residues. V shed 6 bases and J shed 5 bases, with 4 bases lying between them. Germline CDR1 and CDR2: MNHNY and SVGAGI (reference sequence). CDR3 bases: TGTGCCAGCAGCCCGTATGGCTACACCTTC. Translating gives CASSPYGYTF.

Concerning this clone: One end of the junction fails to match germline, which may point to a read error. V and J are TRBV30 and TRBJ2-6, with D possibly being TRBD1 (7 bases). Germline lookup yields CDR1 GTSNPN and CDR2 SVGIG (reference sequence). The CDR3 runs to 16 residues. Here the CDR3 DNA reads TGTGCCTGGGGAGGAGGGGGCTTTTCTGGGGCCAACGGCCTGACTTTC. Residues: CAWGGGGFSGANGLTF.

This clone has only a few counts. This chain's CDR3 is CASSSGTSGHITDTQYF. The CDR3, as DNA: TGTGCCAGCAGCTCCGGGACTAGCGGCCATATCACAGATACGCAGTATTTT. V and J are TRBV11-3 and TRBJ2-3, with 11 nucleotides matching TRBD2. This CDR3 has 17 residues. CDR1 SGHNT and CDR2 YENEEA come from the germline V gene. J lost 2 bases, V lost 4 bases, and 8 bases had no gene match.

The CDR3: CASSRTSWETQYF. CDR3 nucleotide sequence: TGTGCCAGCAGCCGGACTAGCTGGGAGACCCAGTACTTC. The rearrangement joins TRBV5-8 to TRBJ2-5; 8 bases line up with TRBD2. V lost 4 bases, J lost 5 bases, and 4 bases stayed unmatched. The germline V gene encodes CDR1 SGHTS and CDR2 YDEGEE. CDR3 length equals 13 residues.

The chain uses TRBV12-5 and TRBJ2-1; D is uncertain. CDR3 length equals 13 residues. Trimming stripped 3 bases from V and 7 bases from J, with 10 bases between. Germline assignment: CDR1 LGHNT and CDR2 FRNRAP. CDR3 in amino acids: CASGLGSTNEQFF. In DNA, the CDR3 is TGTGCTAGTGGTTTAGGATCGACTAATGAGCAGTTCTTC.

This chain joins TRBV4-3 and TRBJ2-1; TRBD2 aligns across 8 bases. The J segment lost 2 bases and the V segment lost 0 bases, leaving 9 bases of the junction unmatched. Germline loops: CDR1 LGHNA, CDR2 YSLEER. This CDR3 has 18 amino acids. The CDR3 spells CASSQDIRRGGAYNEQFF. The CDR3 DNA is TGCGCCAGCAGCCAAGATATACGACGGGGGGGCGCCTACAATGAGCAGTTCTTC.

This chain uses TRBV7-6 with TRBJ2-3, with a tentative D call TRBD2 (6 bases). The CDR3 consists of 15 residues. Trimming stripped 1 base from V and 1 base from J, with 9 bases between. Germline V lookup: CDR1 SGHVS, CDR2 FNYEAQ. CDR3 in amino acids: CASSLGLDGTDTQYF. The CDR3, as DNA: TGTGCCAGCAGCTTAGGACTAGACGGCACAGATACGCAGTATTTT.

The chain employs TRBV30 and TRBJ1-1, with 11 bases matching TRBD1. V lost 0 bases and J lost 5; bases outside the gene matches: 5. The CDR3 sequence is 15 residues long. Per the germline V gene, CDR1 is GTSNPN and CDR2 is SVGIG (reference sequence). The CDR3 sequence is CAWSVRDRGLTEAFF. CDR3 bases: TGTGCCTGGAGTGTTCGGGACAGGGGGTTGACTGAAGCTTTCTTT.

The CDR3 DNA reads TGTGCCAGCAGCCCGTTAAGTAGAGACACCAATCAGCCCCAGCATTTT. Encoded protein: CASSPLSRDTNQPQHF. J is TRBJ1-5 and V is TRBV7-6; D remains ambiguous. Looked up from germline, CDR1 is SGHVS and CDR2 is FNYEAQ. V gave up 5 bases and J gave up 3 bases, with 17 bases separating them. The CDR3 loop spans 16 amino acids.

About this clone itself: One end of the junction does not line up with germline, which may come from a read error. The genes are TRBV7-7 and TRBJ2-1; 13 bases fit TRBD2. The CDR3 is 14 residues long. CDR1 and CDR2 from the germline V gene are SSHAT and FNYEAQ (reference sequence). CDR3 amino acids: CASSQGTSGDEQFF. The DNA of the CDR3 is TGTGCTAGCAGCCAAGGGACTAGCGGGGATGAGCAGTTCTTC.

This clone has a single count. The chain carries TRBV5-5 and TRBJ1-2, with D hard to call. The germline V gene has CDR1 SGHKS and CDR2 YYEKEE (reference sequence). Trimming removed 0 bases at V and 8 bases at J, with 23 bases between. This CDR3 spans 17 amino acids. The chain's CDR3 is CASSLEEGGYGKDGYTF. CDR3 DNA sequence: TGTGCCAGCAGCTTGGAAGAGGGAGGGTATGGAAAGGACGGCTACACCTTC.

This chain connects TRBV10-3 to TRBJ2-7, with a possible D match to TRBD1 (5 bases). The CDR3 contains 12 residues. CDR1 and CDR2 (germline): ENHRY, SYGVKD. Trimming stripped 7 bases from V and 1 base from J, with 8 bases between. The CDR3, as DNA: TGTGCCATCAACCAGGGTTCCTACGAGCAGTACTTC. As protein: CAINQGSYEQYF.

The chain combines TRBV7-3 with TRBJ2-3; maybe TRBD2 (6 bases). The CDR3 totals 14 residues. With 5 bases removed from V and 6 bases from J, the gap between germline ends came to 15 bases. Germline assignment: CDR1 SGHTA and CDR2 FQGTGA. The CDR3 here is CASSPNRGMDTQYF. In nucleotides, the CDR3 is TGTGCCAGCAGCCCAAATCGGGGGATGGATACGCAGTATTTT. The whole variable domain, filled in from reference TRBV7-3 and TRBJ2-3, reads GAGVSQTPSNKVTEKGKYVELRCDPISGHTALYWYRQSLGQGPEFLIYFQGTGAADDSGLPNDRFFAVRPEGSVSTLKIQRTERGDSAVYLCASSPNRGMDTQYFGPGTRLTVL.

V and J are TRBV7-9 and TRBJ1-2; 9 bases line up with TRBD1. Unmatched junction bases numbered 0, after V lost 1 base and J lost 6 bases. Germline V gene lookup returns CDR1 SEHNR and CDR2 FQNEAQ (reference sequence). This CDR3 contains 13 residues. The CDR3 sequence is CASSLGQGDGYTF. The CDR3 DNA sequence: TGTGCCAGCAGCTTAGGACAGGGGGATGGCTACACCTTC. Full variable domain (remainder filled in from reference TRBV7-9 and TRBJ1-2): DTGVSQNPRHKITKRGQNVTFRCDPISEHNRLYWYRQTLGQGPEFLTYFQNEAQLEKSRLLSDRFSAERPKGSFSTLEIQRTEQGDSAMYLCASSLGQGDGYTFGSGTRLTVV.

This rearrangement joins TRBV2 to TRBJ1-1; unclear D gene. The V end was cut by 6 bases, the J end by 0 bases, with 8 bases between. This CDR3 spans 13 amino acids. Germline V gene sequence: CDR1 SNHLY, CDR2 FYNNEI. CDR3 amino acids: CASSTSMNTEAFF. The CDR3 bases are TGTGCCAGCAGCACTTCCATGAACACTGAAGCTTTCTTT.

The CDR3 DNA is TGCGCCAGCAATACCGGGACAGGGTCATCCGAGCAGTACTTC. It specifies CASNTGTGSSEQYF. The chain has TRBV5-1 and TRBJ2-7; 9 bases align to TRBD1. Unmatched junction bases numbered 10, after V lost 6 bases and J lost 6 bases. CDR1 is SGHRS and CDR2 is YFSETQ in the germline V gene. The CDR3 sequence is 14 residues long.

This sequence joins TRBV6-6 and TRBJ2-7, with 8 bases matching TRBD1. V lost 6 bases, J lost 5 bases, and 12 bases stayed unmatched. There are 15 residues in the CDR3. The germline gives CDR1 MNHNY, CDR2 SVGAGI (reference sequence). CDR3 DNA: TGTGCCAGCAGCGCTATCCGGACAGGGCTCGACGAGCAGTACTTC. Its translation: CASSAIRTGLDEQYF.

This rearrangement joins TRBV9 to TRBJ1-2; TRBD1 matches 8 bases. V shed 4 bases and J 1 base; nucleotides not matched to a gene: 9. This CDR3 contains 16 residues. CDR1 and CDR2 (germline): SGDLS, YYNGEE. The CDR3 DNA is TGTGCCAGCAGCAGAACACCGGGACAGGTTAACTATGGCTACACCTTC. Amino acid sequence: CASSRTPGQVNYGYTF. The full variable domain, with the rest looked up from reference TRBV9 and TRBJ1-2, is DSGVTQTPKHLITATGQRVTLRCSPRSGDLSVYWYQQSLDQGLQFLIQYYNGEERAKGNILERFSAQQFPDLHSELNLSSLELGDSALYFCASSRTPGQVNYGYTFGSGTRLTVV.

The genes are TRBV5-6 and TRBJ2-7, with D tentatively TRBD2 (6 bases). V was clipped by 4 bases and J by 3 bases, with 11 bases between them. This CDR3 contains 13 residues. The germline V gene has CDR1 SGHDT and CDR2 YYEEEE. The CDR3 spells CASSEGLNYEQYF. The CDR3 nucleotides read TGTGCCAGCAGCGAGGGACTCAACTACGAGCAGTACTTC. The full variable domain, rest sourced from reference TRBV5-6 and TRBJ2-7, is DAGVTQSPTHLIKTRGQQVTLRCSPKSGHDTVSWYQQALGQGPQFIFQYYEEEERQRGNFPDRFSGHQFPNYSSELNVNALLLGDSALYLCASSEGLNYEQYFGPGTRLTVT.

The chain uses TRBV4-3 and TRBJ2-7, with TRBD2 matching over 12 bases. There are 18 residues in the CDR3. The germline V gene encodes CDR1 LGHNA and CDR2 YSLEER. The trim removed 1 base at V and 2 bases at J, leaving 9 bases unmatched. CDR3 nucleotides: TGCGCCAGCAGCCAAGGACTAGCGGGGGATCGTCACCCCTACGAGCAGTACTTC. Translating it yields CASSQGLAGDRHPYEQYF.

The CDR3 region has the DNA TGTGCCAGCAGCTCAGGACTAGCGGGGGGGTCCTACAATGAGCAGTTCTTC. This gives the protein CASSSGLAGGSYNEQFF. V is TRBV5-5 and J is TRBJ2-1, with 15 bases lining up with TRBD2. This CDR3 is 17 amino acids long. The V gene end was trimmed by 3 bases and the J gene end by 1 base; junction bases not matched to a gene: 2. CDR1 and CDR2 (germline): SGHKS, YYEKEE (reference sequence).

A remark on this clone: Other nucleotide sequences from this sample produce the same CDR3. The chain has TRBV2 and TRBJ1-2; TRBD1 matches at 8 bases. The CDR3 totals 12 residues. Trimming at V came to 4 bases and at J to 5 bases, leaving 0 bases not matched to a gene. From germline, CDR1 is SNHLY and CDR2 FYNNEI. DNA for the CDR3: TGTGCCAGCAGTGGGACAGGGTATGGCTACACCTTC. This gives the protein CASSGTGYGYTF. Using reference TRBV2 and TRBJ1-2 for the parts outside the CDR3, the full variable domain is EPEVTQTPSHQVTQMGQEVILRCVPISNHLYFYWYRQILGQKVEFLVSFYNNEISEKSEIFDDQFSVERPDGSNFTLKIRSTKLEDSAMYFCASSGTGYGYTFGSGTRLTVV.